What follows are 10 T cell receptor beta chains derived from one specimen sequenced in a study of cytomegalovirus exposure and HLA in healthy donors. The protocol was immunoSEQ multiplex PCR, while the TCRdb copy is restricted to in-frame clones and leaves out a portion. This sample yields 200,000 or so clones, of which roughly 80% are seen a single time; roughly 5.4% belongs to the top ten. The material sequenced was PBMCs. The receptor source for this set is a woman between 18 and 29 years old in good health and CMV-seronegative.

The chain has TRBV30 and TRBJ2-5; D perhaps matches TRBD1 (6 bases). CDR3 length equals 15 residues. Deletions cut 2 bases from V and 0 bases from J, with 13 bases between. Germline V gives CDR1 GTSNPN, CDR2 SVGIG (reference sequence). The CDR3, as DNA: TGTGCCTGGAGTCCCGGGACAAAGAACCAAGAGACCCAGTACTTC. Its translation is CAWSPGTKNQETQYF.

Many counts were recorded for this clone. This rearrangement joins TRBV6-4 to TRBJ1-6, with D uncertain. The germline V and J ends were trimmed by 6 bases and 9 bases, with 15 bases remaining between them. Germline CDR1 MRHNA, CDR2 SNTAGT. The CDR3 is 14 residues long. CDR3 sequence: CASSPDGRGSPLHF. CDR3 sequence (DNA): TGTGCCAGCAGCCCTGACGGACGTGGTTCACCCCTCCACTTT.

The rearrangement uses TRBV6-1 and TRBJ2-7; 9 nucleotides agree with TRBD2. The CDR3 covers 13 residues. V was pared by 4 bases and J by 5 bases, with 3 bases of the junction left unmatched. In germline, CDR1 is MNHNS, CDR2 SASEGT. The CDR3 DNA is TGTGCCAGCAGTGCGCGGGGGGGCCACGAGCAGTACTTC. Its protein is CASSARGGHEQYF.

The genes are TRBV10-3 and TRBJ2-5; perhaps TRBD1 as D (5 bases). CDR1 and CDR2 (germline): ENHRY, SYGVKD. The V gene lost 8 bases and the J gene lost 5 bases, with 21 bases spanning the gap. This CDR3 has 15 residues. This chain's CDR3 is CAIQEAPQAWETQYF. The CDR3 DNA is TGTGCCATCCAAGAGGCACCACAGGCGTGGGAGACCCAGTACTTC.

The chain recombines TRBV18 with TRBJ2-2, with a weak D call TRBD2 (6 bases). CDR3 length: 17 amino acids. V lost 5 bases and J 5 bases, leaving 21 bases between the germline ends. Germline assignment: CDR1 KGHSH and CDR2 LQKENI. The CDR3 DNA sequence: TGTGCCAGCTCAACACGGGACTCCCAAAGAATAACCGGGGAGCTGTTTTTT. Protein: CASSTRDSQRITGELFF.

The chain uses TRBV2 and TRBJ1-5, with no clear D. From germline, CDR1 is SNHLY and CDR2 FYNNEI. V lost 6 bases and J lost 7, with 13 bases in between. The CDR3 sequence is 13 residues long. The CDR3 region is CASRREPGQPQHF. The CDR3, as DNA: TGTGCCAGCAGGCGGGAACCTGGGCAGCCCCAGCATTTT.

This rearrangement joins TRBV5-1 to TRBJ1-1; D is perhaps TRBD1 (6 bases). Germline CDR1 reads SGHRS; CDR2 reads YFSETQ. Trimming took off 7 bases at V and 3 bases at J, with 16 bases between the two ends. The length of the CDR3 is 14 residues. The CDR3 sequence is CASGRQARDTEAFF. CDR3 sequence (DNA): TGCGCCAGCGGTCGACAGGCTCGCGACACTGAAGCTTTCTTT.

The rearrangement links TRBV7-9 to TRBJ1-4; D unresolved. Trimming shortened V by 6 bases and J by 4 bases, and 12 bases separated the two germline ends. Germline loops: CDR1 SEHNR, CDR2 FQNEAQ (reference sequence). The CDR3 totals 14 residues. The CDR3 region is CASRLDGLNEKLFF. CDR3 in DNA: TGTGCCAGCAGGTTGGACGGCCTTAATGAAAAACTGTTTTTT.

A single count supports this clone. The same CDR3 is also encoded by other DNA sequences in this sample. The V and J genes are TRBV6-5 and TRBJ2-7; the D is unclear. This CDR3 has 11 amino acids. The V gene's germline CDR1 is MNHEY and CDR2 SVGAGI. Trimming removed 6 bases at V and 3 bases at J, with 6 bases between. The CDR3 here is CASSRGYEQYF. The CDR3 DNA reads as TGTGCCAGCAGCCGCGGCTACGAGCAGTACTTC.

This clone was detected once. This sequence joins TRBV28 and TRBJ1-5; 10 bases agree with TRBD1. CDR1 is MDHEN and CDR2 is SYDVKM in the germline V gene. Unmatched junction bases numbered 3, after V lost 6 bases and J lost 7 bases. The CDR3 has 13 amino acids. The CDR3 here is CASRRGQGQPQHF. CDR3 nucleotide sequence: TGTGCCAGCAGAAGGGGACAGGGGCAGCCCCAGCATTTT.